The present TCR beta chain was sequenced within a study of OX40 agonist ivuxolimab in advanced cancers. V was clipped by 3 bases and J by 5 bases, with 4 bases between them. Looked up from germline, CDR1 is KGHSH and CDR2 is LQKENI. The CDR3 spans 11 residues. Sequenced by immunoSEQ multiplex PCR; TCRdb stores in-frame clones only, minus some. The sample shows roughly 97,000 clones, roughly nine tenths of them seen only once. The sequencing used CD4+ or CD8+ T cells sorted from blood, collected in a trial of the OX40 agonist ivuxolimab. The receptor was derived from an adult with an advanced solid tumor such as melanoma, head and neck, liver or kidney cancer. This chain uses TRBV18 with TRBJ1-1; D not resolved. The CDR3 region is CASSPGTEAFF. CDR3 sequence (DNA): TGTGCCAGCTCACCCGGGACTGAAGCTTTCTTT. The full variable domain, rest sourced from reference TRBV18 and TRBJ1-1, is NAGVMQNPRHLVRRRGQEARLRCSPMKGHSHVYWYRQLPEEGLKFMVYLQKENIIDESGMPKERFSAEFPKEGPSILRIQQVVRGDSAAYFCASSPGTEAFFGQGTRLTVV.